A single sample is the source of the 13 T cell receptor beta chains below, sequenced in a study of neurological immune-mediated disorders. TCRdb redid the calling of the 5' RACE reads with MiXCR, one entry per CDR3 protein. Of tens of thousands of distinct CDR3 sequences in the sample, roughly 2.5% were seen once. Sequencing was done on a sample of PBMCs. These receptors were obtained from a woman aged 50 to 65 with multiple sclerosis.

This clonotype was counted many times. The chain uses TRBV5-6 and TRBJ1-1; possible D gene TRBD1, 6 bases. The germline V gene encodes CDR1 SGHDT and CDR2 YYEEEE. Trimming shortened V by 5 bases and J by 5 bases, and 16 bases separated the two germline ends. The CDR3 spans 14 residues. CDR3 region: CASRRTGPGTEAFF. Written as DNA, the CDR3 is TGTGCCAGCAGAAGAACAGGGCCAGGGACTGAAGCTTTCTTT. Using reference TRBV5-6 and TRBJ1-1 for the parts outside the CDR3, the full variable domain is DAGVTQSPTHLIKTRGQQVTLRCSPKSGHDTVSWYQQALGQGPQFIFQYYEEEERQRGNFPDRFSGHQFPNYSSELNVNALLLGDSALYLCASRRTGPGTEAFFGQGTRLTVV.

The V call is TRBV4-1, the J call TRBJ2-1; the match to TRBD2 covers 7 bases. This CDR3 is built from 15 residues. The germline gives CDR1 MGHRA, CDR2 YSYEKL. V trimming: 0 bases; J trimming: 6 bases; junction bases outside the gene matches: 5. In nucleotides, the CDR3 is TGCGCCAGCAGCCAAGACCCCGGGAGGTCCAATGAGCAGTTCTTC. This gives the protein CASSQDPGRSNEQFF.

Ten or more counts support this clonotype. The CDR3 sequence is CSVWGGTEIYEQYF. For the CDR3, the DNA is TGCAGTGTGTGGGGCGGCACCGAGATCTACGAGCAGTACTTC. The V gene is TRBV20-1, the J gene TRBJ2-7; a possible D gene is TRBD1 (5 bases). With 7 bases removed from V and 3 bases from J, the gap between germline ends came to 19 bases. Germline V CDR1 and CDR2: DFQATT, SNEGSKA (reference sequence). The CDR3 is made up of 14 amino acids.

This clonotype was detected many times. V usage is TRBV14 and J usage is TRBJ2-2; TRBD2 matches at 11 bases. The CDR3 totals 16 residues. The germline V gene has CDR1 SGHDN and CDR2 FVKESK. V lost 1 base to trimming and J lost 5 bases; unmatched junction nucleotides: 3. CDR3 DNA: TGTGCCAGCAGCCAAGTTCGACTAGCGGGAACCGGGGAGCTGTTTTTT. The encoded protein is CASSQVRLAGTGELFF.

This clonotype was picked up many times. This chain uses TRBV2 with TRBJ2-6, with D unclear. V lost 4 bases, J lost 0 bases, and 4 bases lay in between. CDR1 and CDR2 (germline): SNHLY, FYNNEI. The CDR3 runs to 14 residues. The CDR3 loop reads CASSASSGANVLTF. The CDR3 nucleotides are TGTGCCAGCAGTGCCAGCTCTGGGGCCAACGTCCTGACTTTC. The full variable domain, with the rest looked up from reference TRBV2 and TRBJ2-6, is EPEVTQTPSHQVTQMGQEVILRCVPISNHLYFYWYRQILGQKVEFLVSFYNNEISEKSEIFDDQFSVERPDGSNFTLKIRSTKLEDSAMYFCASSASSGANVLTFGAGSRLTVL.

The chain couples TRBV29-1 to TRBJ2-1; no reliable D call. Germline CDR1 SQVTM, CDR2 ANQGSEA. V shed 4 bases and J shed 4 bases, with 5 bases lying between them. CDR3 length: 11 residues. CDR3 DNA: TGCAGCGTTGGAGAATACAATGAGCAGTTCTTC. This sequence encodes CSVGEYNEQFF.

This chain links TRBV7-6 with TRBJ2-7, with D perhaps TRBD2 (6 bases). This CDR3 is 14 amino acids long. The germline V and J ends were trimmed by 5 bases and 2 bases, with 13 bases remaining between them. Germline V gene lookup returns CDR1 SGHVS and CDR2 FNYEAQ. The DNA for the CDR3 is TGTGCCAGCAGCCTACTGGCGGGAACCTACGAGCAGTACTTC. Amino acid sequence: CASSLLAGTYEQYF.

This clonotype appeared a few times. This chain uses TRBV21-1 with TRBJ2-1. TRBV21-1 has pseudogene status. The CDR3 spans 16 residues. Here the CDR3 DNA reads TGTGCCAGCAGCCCAAAAGGCTCGGTCTCCTACAATGAGCAGTTCTTC. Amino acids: CASSPKGSVSYNEQFF.

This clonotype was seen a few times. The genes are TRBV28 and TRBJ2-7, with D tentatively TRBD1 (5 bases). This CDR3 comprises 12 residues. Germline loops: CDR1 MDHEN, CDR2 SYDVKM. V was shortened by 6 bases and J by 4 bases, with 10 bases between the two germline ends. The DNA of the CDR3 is TGTGCCAGCAGAGATACAGGATACGAGCAGTACTTC. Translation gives CASRDTGYEQYF.

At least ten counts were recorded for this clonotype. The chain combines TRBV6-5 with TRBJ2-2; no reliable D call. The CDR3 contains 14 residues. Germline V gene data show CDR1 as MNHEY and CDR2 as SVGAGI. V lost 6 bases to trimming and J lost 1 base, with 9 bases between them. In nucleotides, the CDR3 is TGTGCCAGCAGACTTCCGGGGAACACCGGGGAGCTGTTTTTT. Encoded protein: CASRLPGNTGELFF.

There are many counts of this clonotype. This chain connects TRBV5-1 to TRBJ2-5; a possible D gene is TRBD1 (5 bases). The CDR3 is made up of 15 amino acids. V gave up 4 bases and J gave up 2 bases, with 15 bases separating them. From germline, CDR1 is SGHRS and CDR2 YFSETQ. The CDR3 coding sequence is TGCGCCAGCAGCAACGATAGGGGTTCTCAAGAGACCCAGTACTTC. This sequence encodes CASSNDRGSQETQYF.

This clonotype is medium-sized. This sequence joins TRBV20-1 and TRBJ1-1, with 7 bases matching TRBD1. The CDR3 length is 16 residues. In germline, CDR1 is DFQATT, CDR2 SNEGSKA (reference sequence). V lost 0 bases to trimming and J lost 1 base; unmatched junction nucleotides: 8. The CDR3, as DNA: TGCAGTGCTAGAGATCTATACAGGGGCTCGAACACTGAAGCTTTCTTT. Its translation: CSARDLYRGSNTEAFF.

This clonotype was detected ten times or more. The CDR3: CSAPTVAGYTF. The CDR3 nucleotides read TGCAGTGCCCCGACGGTCGCGGGCTACACCTTC. This chain connects TRBV20-1 to TRBJ1-2; D is ambiguous. The CDR3 loop spans 11 amino acids. Trimming left V 6 bases short and J 8 bases short, with 13 bases between. Germline V gives CDR1 DFQATT, CDR2 SNEGSKA (reference sequence).